A selection of T cell receptor beta chains follows, all from one sample in a study of T cell clones after liver transplantation. TCRdb keeps only in-frame clones here, not all; method: immunoSEQ multiplex PCR. Among roughly 20,000 clones listed, about 90% were seen once. The material was CD8+ T cells from blood, obtained before liver transplant. The receptors were sampled from a human donor who received a liver transplant. CDR3s include the opening cysteine and the closing phenylalanine or tryptophan. D genes are given only for firm matches. Rows may omit the clone size; those that give it use once, few, many or a size class.

d_call | clone_size | j_call | v_call | cdr3_aa | cdr3_nt
NA | NA | TRBJ2-5 | TRBV27 | CASSPSAQEETQYF | TGTGCCAGCAGTCCTAGCGCACAAGAAGAGACCCAGTACTTC
TRBD2 | medium-sized | TRBJ2-7 | TRBV9 | CASSVVAGDPFLYEQYF | TGTGCCAGCAGCGTGGTAGCGGGAGATCCCTTCCTCTACGAGCAGTACTTC
TRBD1 | NA | TRBJ2-1 | TRBV19 | CASSMYGTGIYNEQFF | TGTGCCAGTAGTATGTACGGGACAGGGATTTACAATGAGCAGTTCTTC
NA | NA | TRBJ2-7 | TRBV27 | CASSSSGGRAYEQYF | TGTGCCAGCAGTTCGTCTGGTGGCCGGGCCTACGAGCAGTACTTC
NA | few | TRBJ2-1 | TRBV5-6 | CASSSHEGHYNEQFF | TGTGCCAGCAGCTCCCATGAGGGACACTACAATGAGCAGTTCTTC
NA | NA | TRBJ1-1 | TRBV10-2 | CASSERPQAFF | TGCGCCAGCAGTGAGAGGCCGCAAGCTTTCTTT
NA | NA | TRBJ2-1 | TRBV7-2 | CASSRPYNEQFF | TGTGCCAGCAGCCGGCCCTACAATGAGCAGTTCTTC
NA | NA | TRBJ2-2 | TRBV7-9 | CASSPAGFTGELFF | TGTGCCAGCAGCCCAGCGGGTTTCACCGGGGAGCTGTTTTTT
TRBD1 | NA | TRBJ1-2 | TRBV7-2 | CASSYTGGAGGYTF | TGTGCCAGCAGCTACACAGGGGGCGCAGGTGGCTACACCTTC
TRBD1 | NA | TRBJ1-1 | TRBV7-9 | CASSWDRVAGSEAFF | TGTGCCAGCAGCTGGGACAGGGTGGCGGGCTCTGAAGCTTTCTTT
TRBD2 | NA | TRBJ2-1 | TRBV7-9 | CASSITSGRIYEQFF | TGTGCCAGCAGCATAACTAGCGGGAGAATTTATGAGCAGTTCTTC
TRBD1 | NA | TRBJ1-1 | TRBV27 | CASSQGAMTEAFF | TGTGCCAGCAGCCAGGGGGCAATGACTGAAGCTTTCTTT
TRBD2 | NA | TRBJ2-7 | TRBV5-6 | CASSLVNSGSSHEQYF | TGTGCCAGCAGCTTGGTCAATAGCGGGAGTTCCCACGAGCAGTACTTC
TRBD2 | NA | TRBJ2-2 | TRBV28 | CASSPIPGLANTGELFF | TGTGCCAGCAGTCCTATACCGGGACTAGCGAACACCGGGGAGCTGTTTTTT